The present T cell receptor (beta chain) was sequenced within a study of T-cell memory formation after mild COVID-19. This clonotype was seen more than once but under ten times. Germline values: CDR1 SEHNR, CDR2 FQNEAQ (reference sequence). The CDR3 extends over 14 amino acids. V was clipped by 0 bases and J by 5 bases, with 10 bases between them. TCRdb called the 5' RACE reads again in MiXCR, with one record for every CDR3 protein. The sample carries 300,000 to 400,000 distinct CDR3 sequences, 10% to 15% recorded once. The V and J genes are TRBV7-9 and TRBJ1-2, with a weak D call TRBD1 (5 bases). The source material was PBMCs or a T cell subset sorted from them (not recorded which). This receptor was identified in a man between 18 and 29 years old who had mild COVID-19 (a few samples of this study predate the infection). Cell type and time point are not known. CDR3 in amino acids: CASSLAQGSYGYTF. The CDR3 nucleotides are TGTGCCAGCAGCTTAGCCCAGGGATCATATGGCTACACCTTC.